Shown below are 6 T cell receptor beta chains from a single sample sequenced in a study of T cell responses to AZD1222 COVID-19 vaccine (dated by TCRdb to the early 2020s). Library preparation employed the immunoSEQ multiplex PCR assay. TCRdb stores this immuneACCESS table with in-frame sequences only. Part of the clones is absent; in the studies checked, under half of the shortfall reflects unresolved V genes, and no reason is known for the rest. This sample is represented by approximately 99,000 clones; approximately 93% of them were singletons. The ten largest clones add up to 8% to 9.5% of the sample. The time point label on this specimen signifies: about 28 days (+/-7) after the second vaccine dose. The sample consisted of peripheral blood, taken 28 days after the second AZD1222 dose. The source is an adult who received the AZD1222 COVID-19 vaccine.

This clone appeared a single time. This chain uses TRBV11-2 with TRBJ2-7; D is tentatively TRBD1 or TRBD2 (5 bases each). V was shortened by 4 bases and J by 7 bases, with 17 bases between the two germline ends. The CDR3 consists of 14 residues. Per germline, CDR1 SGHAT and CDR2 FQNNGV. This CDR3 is CASSSTKGWGEQYF. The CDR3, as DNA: TGTGCCAGCAGCTCCACGAAGGGATGGGGGGAGCAGTACTTC.

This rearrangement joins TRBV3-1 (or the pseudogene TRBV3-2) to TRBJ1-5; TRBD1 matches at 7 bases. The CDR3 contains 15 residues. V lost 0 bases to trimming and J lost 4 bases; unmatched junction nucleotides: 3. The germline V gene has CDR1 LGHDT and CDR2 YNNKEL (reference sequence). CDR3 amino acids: CASSQDSRGNQPQHF. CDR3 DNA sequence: TGTGCCAGCAGCCAAGATAGCAGGGGGAATCAGCCCCAGCATTTT.

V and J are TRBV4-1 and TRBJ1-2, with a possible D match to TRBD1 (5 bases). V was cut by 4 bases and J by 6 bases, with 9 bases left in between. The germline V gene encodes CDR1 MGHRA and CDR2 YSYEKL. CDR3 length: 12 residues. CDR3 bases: TGCGCCAGCAGCCCCGTGGGGCATGGCTACACCTTC. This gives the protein CASSPVGHGYTF.

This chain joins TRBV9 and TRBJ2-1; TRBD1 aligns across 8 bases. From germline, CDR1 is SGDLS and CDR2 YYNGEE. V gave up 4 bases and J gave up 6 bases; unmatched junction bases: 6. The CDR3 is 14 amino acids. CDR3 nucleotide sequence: TGTGCCAGCAGCCTCGACACAGGGGGCAATGAGCAGTTCTTC. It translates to CASSLDTGGNEQFF.

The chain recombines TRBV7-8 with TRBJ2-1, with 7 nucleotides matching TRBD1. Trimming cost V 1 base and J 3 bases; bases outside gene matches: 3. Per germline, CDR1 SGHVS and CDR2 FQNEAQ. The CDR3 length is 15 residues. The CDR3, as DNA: TGTGCCAGCAGCTTAGACAGGGGTAACTACAATGAGCAGTTCTTC. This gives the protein CASSLDRGNYNEQFF.

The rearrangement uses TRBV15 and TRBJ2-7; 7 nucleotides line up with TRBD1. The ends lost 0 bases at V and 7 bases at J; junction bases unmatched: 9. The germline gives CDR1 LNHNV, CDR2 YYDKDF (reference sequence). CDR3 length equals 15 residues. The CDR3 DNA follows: TGTGCCACCAGCAGAGATATCACAGGGGATCGGGAGCAGTACTTC. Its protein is CATSRDITGDREQYF.